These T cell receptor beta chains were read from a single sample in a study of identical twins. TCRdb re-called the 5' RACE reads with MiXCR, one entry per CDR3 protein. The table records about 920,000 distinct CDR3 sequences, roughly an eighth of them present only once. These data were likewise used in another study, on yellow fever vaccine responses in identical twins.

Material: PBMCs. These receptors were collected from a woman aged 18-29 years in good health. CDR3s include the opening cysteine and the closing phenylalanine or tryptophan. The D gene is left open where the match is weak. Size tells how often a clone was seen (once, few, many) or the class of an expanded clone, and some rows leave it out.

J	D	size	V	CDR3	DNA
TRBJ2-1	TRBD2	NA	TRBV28	CAISFARTSGFYNEQFF	TGTGCCATCAGTTTTGCCCGGACTAGCGGTTTCTACAATGAGCAGTTCTTC
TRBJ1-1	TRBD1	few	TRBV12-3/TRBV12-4	CASGTGQGIYTEAFF	TGTGCCAGCGGAACCGGACAGGGGATCTACACTGAAGCTTTCTTT
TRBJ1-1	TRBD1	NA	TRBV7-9	CASSIGTVPEAFF	TGTGCCAGCAGCATAGGGACAGTCCCTGAAGCTTTCTTT
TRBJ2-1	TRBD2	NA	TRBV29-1	CSVGTSGIGEQFF	TGCAGCGTTGGGACTAGCGGGATTGGTGAGCAGTTCTTC
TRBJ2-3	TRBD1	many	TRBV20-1	CSASRDRVTDTQYF	TGCAGTGCCAGCCGGGACAGGGTCACAGATACGCAGTATTTT
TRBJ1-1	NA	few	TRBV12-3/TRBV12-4	CASSSRLGLVNTEAFF	TGTGCCAGCAGTTCCAGGCTCGGACTCGTGAACACTGAAGCTTTCTTT
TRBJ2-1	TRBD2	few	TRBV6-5	CASSSAWEGYEQFF	TGTGCCAGCAGTTCCGCCTGGGAGGGGTACGAGCAGTTCTTC
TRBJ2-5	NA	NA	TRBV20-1	CSARSSDGSQETQYF	TGCAGTGCTAGGTCATCGGACGGCTCGCAAGAGACCCAGTACTTC
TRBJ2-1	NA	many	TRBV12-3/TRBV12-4	CASTASGPNLYNEQFF	TGTGCCAGCACTGCCTCGGGACCGAACCTGTACAATGAGCAGTTCTTC
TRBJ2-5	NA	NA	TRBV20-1	CSARDQEGYQETQYF	TGCAGTGCTAGAGACCAGGAGGGGTACCAAGAGACCCAGTACTTC
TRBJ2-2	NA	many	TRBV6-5	CASSGLTGELFF	TGTGCCAGCAGCGGGTTAACCGGGGAGCTGTTTTTT
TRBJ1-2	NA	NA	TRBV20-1	CSARGTGLTNYGYTF	TGCAGTGCTAGAGGCACAGGGTTGACTAACTATGGCTACACCTTC
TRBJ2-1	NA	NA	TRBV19	CASALGGFNEQFF	TGTGCCAGTGCTCTTGGGGGGTTCAATGAGCAGTTCTTC
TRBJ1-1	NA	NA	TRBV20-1	CSARVSPGRSNTEAFF	TGCAGTGCTAGAGTCTCCCCGGGCAGGTCGAACACTGAAGCTTTCTTT
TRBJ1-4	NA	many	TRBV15	CATSTSQRLNEKLFF	TGTGCCACCAGCACCTCACAGAGGTTAAATGAAAAACTGTTTTTT
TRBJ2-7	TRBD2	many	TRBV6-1	CASSRAPGLASNEQYF	TGTGCCAGCAGCCGTGCTCCGGGACTAGCTTCCAACGAGCAGTACTTC
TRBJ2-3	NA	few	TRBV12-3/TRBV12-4	CASSYSQTGAGTQYF	TGTGCCAGCAGTTACTCCCAGACTGGGGCAGGGACGCAGTATTTT
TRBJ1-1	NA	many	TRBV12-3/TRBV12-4	CASSLEGGAEAFF	TGTGCCAGCAGTTTAGAGGGTGGCGCTGAAGCTTTCTTT
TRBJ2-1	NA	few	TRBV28	CASSSAGRGQFF	TGTGCCAGCAGTTCCGCAGGCCGGGGGCAGTTCTTC